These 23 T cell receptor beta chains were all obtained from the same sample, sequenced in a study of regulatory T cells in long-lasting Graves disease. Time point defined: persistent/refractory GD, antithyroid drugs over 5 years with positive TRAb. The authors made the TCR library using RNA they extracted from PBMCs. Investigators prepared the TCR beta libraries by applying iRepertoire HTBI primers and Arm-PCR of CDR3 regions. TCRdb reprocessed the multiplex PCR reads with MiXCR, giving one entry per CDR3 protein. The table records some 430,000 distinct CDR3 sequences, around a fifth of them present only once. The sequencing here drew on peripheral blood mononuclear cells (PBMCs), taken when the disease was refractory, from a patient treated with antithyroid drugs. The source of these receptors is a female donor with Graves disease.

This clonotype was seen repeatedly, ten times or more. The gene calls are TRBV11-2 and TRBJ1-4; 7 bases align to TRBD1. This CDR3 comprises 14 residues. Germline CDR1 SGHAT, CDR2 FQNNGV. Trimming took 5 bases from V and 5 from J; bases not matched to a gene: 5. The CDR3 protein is CASSTGQSNEKLFF. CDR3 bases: TGTGCCAGCAGCACGGGACAGTCGAATGAAAAACTGTTTTTT.

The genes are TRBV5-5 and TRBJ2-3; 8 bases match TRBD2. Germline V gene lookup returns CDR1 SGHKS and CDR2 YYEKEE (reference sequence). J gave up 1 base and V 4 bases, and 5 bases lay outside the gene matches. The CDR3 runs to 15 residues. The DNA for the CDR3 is TGTGCCAGCAGCCCAGCGGGGGTGGGCACAGATACGCAGTATTTT. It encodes CASSPAGVGTDTQYF.

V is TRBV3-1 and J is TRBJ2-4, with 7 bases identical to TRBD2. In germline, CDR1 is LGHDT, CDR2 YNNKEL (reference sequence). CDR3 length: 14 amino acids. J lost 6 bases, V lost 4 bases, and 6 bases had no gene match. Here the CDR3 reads CASSREGVGNIQYF. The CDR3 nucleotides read TGTGCCAGCAGCCGGGAGGGAGTCGGAAACATTCAGTACTTC.

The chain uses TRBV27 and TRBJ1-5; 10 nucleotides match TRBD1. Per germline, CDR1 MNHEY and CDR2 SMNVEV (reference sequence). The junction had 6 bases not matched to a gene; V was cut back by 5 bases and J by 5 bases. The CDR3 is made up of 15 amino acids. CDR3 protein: CASSASGTGDQPQHF. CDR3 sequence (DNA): TGTGCCAGCAGTGCCTCCGGGACAGGGGATCAGCCCCAGCATTTT.

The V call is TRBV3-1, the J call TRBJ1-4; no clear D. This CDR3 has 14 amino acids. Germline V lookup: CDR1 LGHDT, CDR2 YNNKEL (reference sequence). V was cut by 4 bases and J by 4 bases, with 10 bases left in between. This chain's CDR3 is CASSPGLDNEKLFF. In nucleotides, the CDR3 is TGTGCCAGCAGCCCGGGTCTCGATAATGAAAAACTGTTTTTT.

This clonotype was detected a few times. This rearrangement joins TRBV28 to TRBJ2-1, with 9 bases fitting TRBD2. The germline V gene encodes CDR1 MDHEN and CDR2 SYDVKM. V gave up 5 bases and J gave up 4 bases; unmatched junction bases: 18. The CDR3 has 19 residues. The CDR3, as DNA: TGTGCCAGCAGTCAGAGCGGGGGGACATATGAAACGGGGTACAATGAGCAGTTCTTC. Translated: CASSQSGGTYETGYNEQFF.

The CDR3, as DNA: TGTGCCAGCAGTATGACAGGCACCGGGGAGCTGTTTTTT. Amino acids: CASSMTGTGELFF. The gene calls are TRBV27 and TRBJ2-2, with D tentatively TRBD1 (6 bases). The V end was cut by 5 bases, the J end by 4 bases, with 8 bases between. In germline, CDR1 is MNHEY, CDR2 SMNVEV (reference sequence). This CDR3 has 13 residues.

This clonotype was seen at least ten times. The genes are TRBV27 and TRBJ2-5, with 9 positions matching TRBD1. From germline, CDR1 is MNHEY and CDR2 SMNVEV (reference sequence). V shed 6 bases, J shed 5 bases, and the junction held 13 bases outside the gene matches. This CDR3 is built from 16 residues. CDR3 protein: CASRPTWDRASETQYF. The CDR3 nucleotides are TGTGCCAGCAGACCAACCTGGGACAGGGCTTCCGAGACCCAGTACTTC.

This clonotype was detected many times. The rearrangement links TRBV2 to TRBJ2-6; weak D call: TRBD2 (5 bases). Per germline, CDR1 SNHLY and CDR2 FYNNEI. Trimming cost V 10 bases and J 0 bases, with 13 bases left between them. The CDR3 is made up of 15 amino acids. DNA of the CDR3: TGTGCCACAACCTGGACTTTCTCTGGGGCCAACGTCCTGACTTTC. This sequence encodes CATTWTFSGANVLTF. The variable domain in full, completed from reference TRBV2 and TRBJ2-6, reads EPEVTQTPSHQVTQMGQEVILRCVPISNHLYFYWYRQILGQKVEFLVSFYNNEISEKSEIFDDQFSVERPDGSNFTLKIRSTKLEDSAMYFCATTWTFSGANVLTFGAGSRLTVL.

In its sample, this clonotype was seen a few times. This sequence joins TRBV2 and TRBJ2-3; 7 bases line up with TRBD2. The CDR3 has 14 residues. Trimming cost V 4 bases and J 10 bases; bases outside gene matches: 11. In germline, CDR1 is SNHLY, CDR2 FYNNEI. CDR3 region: CASSVGLGPESQYF. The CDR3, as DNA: TGTGCCAGCAGTGTTGGACTAGGACCAGAGTCGCAGTATTTT.

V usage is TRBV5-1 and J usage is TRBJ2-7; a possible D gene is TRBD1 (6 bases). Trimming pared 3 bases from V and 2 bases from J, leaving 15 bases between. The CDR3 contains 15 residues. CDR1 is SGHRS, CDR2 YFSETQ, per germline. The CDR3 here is CASSWEQGKAYEQYF. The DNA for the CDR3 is TGCGCCAGCAGCTGGGAACAGGGTAAAGCCTACGAGCAGTACTTC. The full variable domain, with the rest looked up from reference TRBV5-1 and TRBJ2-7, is KAGVTQTPRYLIKTRGQQVTLSCSPISGHRSVSWYQQTPGQGLQFLFEYFSETQRNKGNFPGRFSGRQFSNSRSEMNVSTLELGDSALYLCASSWEQGKAYEQYFGPGTRLTVT.

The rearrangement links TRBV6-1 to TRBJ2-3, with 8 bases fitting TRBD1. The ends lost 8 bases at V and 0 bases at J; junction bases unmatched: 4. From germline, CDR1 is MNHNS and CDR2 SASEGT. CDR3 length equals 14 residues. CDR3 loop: CASLDRASTDTQYF. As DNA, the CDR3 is TGTGCCAGCCTGGACAGGGCCAGCACAGATACGCAGTATTTT.

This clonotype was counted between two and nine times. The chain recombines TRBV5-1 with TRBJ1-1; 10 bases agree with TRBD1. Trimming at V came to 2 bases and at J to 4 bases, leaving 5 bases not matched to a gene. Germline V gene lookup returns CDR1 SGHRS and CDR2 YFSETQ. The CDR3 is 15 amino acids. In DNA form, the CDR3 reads TGCGCCAGCAGCTTCCGGACAGGGGGTAGCACTGAAGCTTTCTTT. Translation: CASSFRTGGSTEAFF.

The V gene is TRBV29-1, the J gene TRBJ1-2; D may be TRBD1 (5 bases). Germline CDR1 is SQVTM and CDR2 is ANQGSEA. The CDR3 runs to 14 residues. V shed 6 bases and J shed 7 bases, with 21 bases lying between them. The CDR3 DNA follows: TGCAGCGTAGATTTTCAGGGTTCGGTGCGTGGCTACACCTTC. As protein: CSVDFQGSVRGYTF. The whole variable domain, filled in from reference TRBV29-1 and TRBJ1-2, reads SAVISQKPSRDICQRGTSLTIQCQVDSQVTMMFWYRQQPGQSLTLIATANQGSEATYESGFVIDKFPISRPNLTFSTLTVSNMSPEDSSIYLCSVDFQGSVRGYTFGSGTRLTVV.

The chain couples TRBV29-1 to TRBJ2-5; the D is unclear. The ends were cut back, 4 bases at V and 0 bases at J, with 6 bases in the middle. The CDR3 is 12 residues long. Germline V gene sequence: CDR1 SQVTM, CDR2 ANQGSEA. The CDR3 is CSVGEYQETQYF. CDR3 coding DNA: TGCAGCGTTGGGGAATACCAAGAGACCCAGTACTTC.

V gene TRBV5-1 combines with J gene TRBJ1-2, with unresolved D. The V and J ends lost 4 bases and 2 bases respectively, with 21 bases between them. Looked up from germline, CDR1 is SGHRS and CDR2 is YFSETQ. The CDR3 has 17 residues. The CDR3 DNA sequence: TGCGCCAGCAGCAAAGGACGGAGTGCGTCCACCAACTATGGCTACACCTTC. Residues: CASSKGRSASTNYGYTF.

In nucleotides, the CDR3 is TGCGCCAGCAGCGTTTCTGGGACTGGAAAGACCCAGTACTTC. It encodes CASSVSGTGKTQYF. The chain uses TRBV5-1 and TRBJ2-5, with D tentatively TRBD2 (6 bases). There are 14 residues in the CDR3. Germline CDR1 is SGHRS and CDR2 is YFSETQ. V lost 4 bases, J lost 6 bases, and 16 bases lay in between. Based on the CDR3 plus reference TRBV5-1 and TRBJ2-5, the full variable domain is KAGVTQTPRYLIKTRGQQVTLSCSPISGHRSVSWYQQTPGQGLQFLFEYFSETQRNKGNFPGRFSGRQFSNSRSEMNVSTLELGDSALYLCASSVSGTGKTQYFGPGTRLLVL.

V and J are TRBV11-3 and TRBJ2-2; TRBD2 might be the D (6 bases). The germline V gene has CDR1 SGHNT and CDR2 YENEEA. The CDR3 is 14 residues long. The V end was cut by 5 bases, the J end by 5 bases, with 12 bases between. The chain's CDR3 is CASSPGDGTGELFF. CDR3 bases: TGTGCCAGCAGCCCGGGGGATGGTACCGGGGAGCTGTTTTTT. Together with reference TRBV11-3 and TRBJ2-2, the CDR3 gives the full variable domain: EAGVVQSPRYKIIEKKQPVAFWCNPISGHNTLYWYLQNLGQGPELLIRYENEEAVDDSQLPKDRFSAERLKGVDSTLKIQPAELGDSAVYLCASSPGDGTGELFFGEGSRLTVL.

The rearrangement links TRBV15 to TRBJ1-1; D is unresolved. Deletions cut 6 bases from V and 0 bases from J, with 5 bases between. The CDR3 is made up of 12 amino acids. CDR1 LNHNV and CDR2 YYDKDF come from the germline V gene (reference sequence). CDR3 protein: CATSTVNTEAFF. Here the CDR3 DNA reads TGTGCCACCAGTACAGTGAACACTGAAGCTTTCTTT.

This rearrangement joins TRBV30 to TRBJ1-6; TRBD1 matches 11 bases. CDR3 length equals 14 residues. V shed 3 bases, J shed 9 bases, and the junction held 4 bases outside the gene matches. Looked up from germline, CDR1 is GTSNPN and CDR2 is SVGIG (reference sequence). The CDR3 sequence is CAWSAGTGGSPLHF. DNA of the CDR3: TGTGCCTGGAGCGCCGGGACAGGGGGTTCACCCCTCCACTTT.

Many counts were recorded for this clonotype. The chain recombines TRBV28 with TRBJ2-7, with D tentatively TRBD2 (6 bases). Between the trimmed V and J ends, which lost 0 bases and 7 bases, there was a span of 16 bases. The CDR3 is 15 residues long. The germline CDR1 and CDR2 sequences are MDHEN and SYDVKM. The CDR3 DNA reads TGTGCCAGCAGTTTATGGATGGACCTCGCGGGGGAGCAGTACTTC. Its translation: CASSLWMDLAGEQYF. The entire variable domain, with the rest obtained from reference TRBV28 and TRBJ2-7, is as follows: DVKVTQSSRYLVKRTGEKVFLECVQDMDHENMFWYRQDPGLGLRLIYFSYDVKMKEKGDIPEGYSVSREKKERFSLILESASTNQTSMYLCASSLWMDLAGEQYFGPGTRLTVT.

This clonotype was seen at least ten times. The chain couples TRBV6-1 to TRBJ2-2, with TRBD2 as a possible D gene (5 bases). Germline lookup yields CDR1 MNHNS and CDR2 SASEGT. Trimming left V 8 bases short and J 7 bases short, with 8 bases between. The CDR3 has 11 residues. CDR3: CASGRDGELFF. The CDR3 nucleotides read TGTGCCAGCGGGAGAGACGGGGAGCTGTTTTTT.

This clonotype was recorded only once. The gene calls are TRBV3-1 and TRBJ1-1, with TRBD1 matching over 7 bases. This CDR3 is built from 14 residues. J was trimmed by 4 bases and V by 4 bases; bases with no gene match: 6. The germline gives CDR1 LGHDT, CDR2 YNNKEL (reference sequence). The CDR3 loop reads CASSLDRVPTEAFF. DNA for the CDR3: TGTGCCAGCAGCCTAGACAGGGTACCCACTGAAGCTTTCTTT.